This T cell receptor beta chain was sequenced for a study of shared clonotypes between healthy human individuals. To note about this clone: Its specificity is unknown.

Points from the study as a whole: The generation probabilities recorded for non-shared clonotypes fell below those of clonotypes shared by all four donors.

Terminally differentiated effector memory CD45RA+ cells were left out of the naive CD8 fraction, which was CD45RO-negative and positively selected for CCR7. HIV-negative, healthy adults without recent acute infections or vaccinations were the donors. Every subset's genomic DNA went evenly onto several immunoSEQ plates. Method: immunoSEQ multiplex PCR; TCRdb's copy keeps in-frame clones and lacks some. Of about 2.2 million clones listed, around 93% were seen once; the top ten hold under 2%. The source of this sequence is a man between 18 and 35 years old in good health. Some clones in this sample may be carry-over from other donors' samples. The sequencing sample was made of naive CD8+ T cells from PBMCs.

DNA for the CDR3: TGTGCCAGCTCACCAAAGCCTGGTCCAGGGGGAGGAGAGACCCAGTACTTC. It encodes CASSPKPGPGGGETQYF. The chain recombines TRBV18 with TRBJ2-5, with D possibly being TRBD1 (7 bases). Germline V CDR1 and CDR2: KGHSH, LQKENI. With 2 bases removed from V and 4 bases from J, the gap between germline ends came to 20 bases. This CDR3 is 17 amino acids long.